A selection of T cell receptor beta chains follows, all from one sample in a study of blood T cell repertoires in COVID-19. The repertoire was sequenced with immunoSEQ multiplex PCR; TCRdb's copy has only in-frame clones and lacks some. The table has about 50,000 clones, approximately 78% seen once; the top ten hold around 5.8%. Input material: PBMCs or T cells enriched from blood (not recorded which). These receptors were taken from a woman aged 45 to 65 with acute COVID-19. The conserved cysteine and the conserved F or W are not part of the CDR3 here. Part of the rows lack a size; the others show once, few, many or a class for expanded clones.

size,V,CDR3
NA,TRBV28,ASSRRDRYTGELF
NA,TRBV6-2/TRBV6-3,ASSPHYTGGINYGYT
NA,TRBV5-8,ASSLPQYYGYT
NA,TRBV3-1/TRBV3-2,ASSQGQGVGLEQY
NA,TRBV5-5,ASSFSRRGETQY
few,TRBV5-1,ASSLTSDYEQY
NA,TRBV6-6,ASSSPEAEQY
NA,TRBV6-5,ASSTSQTGINEQF
NA,TRBV18,ASSNHNQGGHHGYT
NA,TRBV4-1,ASSQQGHYSGANVLT